This is a list of T cell receptor beta chains from one sample in a study of T-cell reconstitution after alpha-beta-depleted transplantation in children. TCRdb re-called the PCR reads through MiXCR, storing one row per CDR3 protein. The sample lists 700,000 to 850,000 distinct CDR3 sequences, around 17% occurring once. This specimen was PBMCs, mostly from graft donor cells, taken 360 days after TCRalphabeta/CD19-depleted stem cell transplant. The receptors shown here come from a male patient under 18 who had a stem cell transplant for acute lymphoblastic leukemia, so the T cells may come from the graft donor. The CDR3 runs from the conserved cysteine through the conserved F or W. The D gene is left open where the match is weak. Clone sizes are given selectively: once, few, many, or a class where the clone is expanded.

TRBV10-3	few	.	TRBJ2-7	12	CAINRQGDEQYF	TGTGCCATCAATCGGCAGGGCGACGAGCAGTACTTC
TRBV7-9	.	.	TRBJ2-1	15	CASSLSVRGMNEQFF	TGTGCCAGCAGCTTATCGGTCAGGGGCATGAATGAGCAGTTCTTC
TRBV7-2	few	.	TRBJ2-1	15	CASSLGVTGANEQFF	TGTGCCAGCAGCTTAGGAGTAACTGGGGCCAATGAGCAGTTCTTC
TRBV5-1	many	TRBD2	TRBJ2-3	17	CASSLEILAGGTDTQYF	TGCGCCAGCAGCTTGGAGATCCTAGCGGGTGGCACAGATACGCAGTATTTT
TRBV2	.	.	TRBJ2-1	14	CASSATFSYNEQFF	TGTGCCAGCAGTGCCACGTTCTCCTACAATGAGCAGTTCTTC
TRBV5-1	few	.	TRBJ2-3	15	CASSLVFGSTDTQYF	TGCGCCAGCAGCTTGGTCTTCGGGAGCACAGATACGCAGTATTTT
TRBV5-6	few	TRBD1	TRBJ2-7	14	CASTRPDRNYEQYF	TGTGCCAGCACCCGACCGGACAGGAATTACGAGCAGTACTTC
TRBV15	few	.	TRBJ1-3	18	CATSRDDGYSLAGNTIYF	TGTGCCACCAGCAGAGATGATGGATATTCGTTGGCTGGAAACACCATATATTTT
TRBV7-9	.	TRBD1	TRBJ1-5	14	CASNGDRDNQPQHF	TGTGCCAGCAACGGGGACAGGGACAATCAGCCCCAGCATTTT
TRBV29-1	.	.	TRBJ2-7	14	CSVPLRVPGYKQYF	TGCAGCGTCCCCCTCCGGGTGCCGGGTTACAAGCAGTACTTC
TRBV9	few	TRBD2	TRBJ2-7	16	CASSPGGTTSSYEQYF	TGTGCCAGCAGCCCCGGGGGGACTACTAGCTCCTACGAGCAGTACTTC
TRBV11-1	.	.	TRBJ2-7	15	CASSLRRLATYEQYF	TGTGCCAGCAGCTTAAGGCGGCTAGCGACCTACGAGCAGTACTTC
TRBV19	few	.	TRBJ2-3	14	CASRPRLGADTQYF	TGTGCCAGCCGCCCCAGGTTAGGGGCAGATACGCAGTATTTT
TRBV4-2	.	.	TRBJ2-2	17	CARSPAGLCWRTGELFF	TGTGCCAGGAGCCCCGCGGGGCTCTGCTGGCGAACCGGGGAGCTGTTTTTT
TRBV14	few	TRBD2	TRBJ2-3	16	CASSLLAGDIADTQYF	TGTGCCAGCAGCTTGCTAGCGGGAGATATCGCAGATACGCAGTATTTT
TRBV5-1	few	TRBD2	TRBJ2-3	17	CASSQLTSGRVGDTQYF	TGCGCCAGCAGCCAACTGACTAGCGGGAGGGTAGGAGATACGCAGTATTTT
TRBV4-1	.	.	TRBJ1-5	15	CASSQDYFGRQPQHF	TGCGCCAGCAGCCAAGATTATTTTGGACGTCAGCCCCAGCATTTT
TRBV9	few	TRBD1	TRBJ2-3	16	CASSDRDRDVTDTQYF	TGTGCCAGCAGCGACCGGGACAGGGATGTCACAGATACGCAGTATTTT
TRBV6-1	.	TRBD1	TRBJ2-5	14	CASNLGGYEETQYF	TGTGCCAGCAACCTAGGGGGCTACGAGGAGACCCAGTACTTC
TRBV7-3	few	TRBD2	TRBJ2-3	18	CASSFLGLAGPGGDTQYF	TGTGCCAGCAGCTTCCTGGGACTAGCGGGCCCAGGCGGAGATACGCAGTATTTT
TRBV19	.	TRBD2	TRBJ2-1	14	CASSILAEFNEQFF	TGTGCCAGTAGTATACTAGCGGAGTTCAATGAGCAGTTCTTC
TRBV10-1	many	.	TRBJ2-3	13	CATSMDSLDTQYF	TGCGCCACGAGCATGGACAGTCTCGACACGCAGTATTTT
TRBV9	.	TRBD2	TRBJ2-5	14	CASSGAGGRETQYF	TGTGCCAGCAGCGGAGCGGGAGGGCGAGAGACCCAGTACTTC
TRBV27	.	TRBD2	TRBJ2-7	14	CASSPGLALYEQYF	TGTGCCAGCAGTCCGGGACTAGCACTGTACGAGCAGTACTTC
TRBV11-1	few	.	TRBJ2-1	13	CASSLVRSGVRFF	TGTGCCAGCAGCTTAGTCAGGTCCGGGGTGCGGTTCTTC
TRBV29-1	.	TRBD1	TRBJ1-2	12	CSVRQGFYGYTF	TGCAGCGTTCGACAGGGATTCTATGGCTACACCTTC
TRBV27	.	TRBD2	TRBJ2-5	17	CASSLSPGLAAEKTQYF	TGTGCCAGCAGTTTATCTCCGGGACTAGCCGCCGAAAAGACCCAGTACTTC